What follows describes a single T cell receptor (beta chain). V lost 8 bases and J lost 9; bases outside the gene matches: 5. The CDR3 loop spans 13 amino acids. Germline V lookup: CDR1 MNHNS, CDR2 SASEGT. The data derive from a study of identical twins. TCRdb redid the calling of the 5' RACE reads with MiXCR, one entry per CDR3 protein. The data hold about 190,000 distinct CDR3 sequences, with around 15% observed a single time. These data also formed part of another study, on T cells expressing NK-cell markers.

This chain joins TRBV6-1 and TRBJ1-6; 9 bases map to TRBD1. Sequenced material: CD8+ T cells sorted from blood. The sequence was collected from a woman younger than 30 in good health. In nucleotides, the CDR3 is TGTGCCAGCTTCGACAGGGGGTTTTCACCCCTCCACTTT. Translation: CASFDRGFSPLHF.